This T cell receptor (beta chain) is from a study of OX40 agonist ivuxolimab in advanced cancers. Whole-study results and caveats: Partial responders dosed at 0.1-3.0 mg/kg displayed clonal expansion ranking among the lowest.

On this clone: Its cognate antigen is unknown.

Clones were sequenced by immunoSEQ multiplex PCR, and TCRdb holds only the in-frame ones, with some missing. Here the sample spans under 40,000 clones, about nine tenths being singletons. Trimming took 2 bases from V and 4 from J, leaving 12 bases between them. Germline V gene lookup returns CDR1 MNHEY and CDR2 SMNVEV (reference sequence). The CDR3 extends over 15 amino acids. This TCR was recovered from an adult with an advanced solid tumor such as melanoma, head and neck, liver or kidney cancer. This chain joins TRBV27 and TRBJ1-5; the D gene is possibly TRBD1 (6 bases). Sample: CD4+ or CD8+ T cells sorted from blood, taken in a trial of the OX40 agonist ivuxolimab. The CDR3 sequence: CASSLVGGSNQPQHF. In DNA, the CDR3 is TGTGCCAGCAGTTTAGTGGGGGGCTCAAATCAGCCCCAGCATTTT.